This T cell receptor (beta chain) was identified in a study of shared T cell receptors in the human thymus. Unmatched junction bases numbered 16, after V lost 4 bases and J lost 0 bases. The CDR3 extends over 18 amino acids. Germline V gene sequence: CDR1 GTSNPN, CDR2 SVGIG (reference sequence). Profiling relied on immunoSEQ multiplex PCR, and the TCRdb table lists in-frame clones only, not all of them. The sample has hundreds of thousands of clones, 78% seen once. The same specimen was also included in a second study, on human thymus T cells. Per that paper: Healthy Finnish infants undergoing corrective surgery for congenital heart defects were used as donors. Thymus pieces cut out during corrective heart surgery were the tissue that was used. Apparent skewing of V and J gene usage characterized both thymic and blood repertoires. Related research described strongly overlapping thymic repertoires in unrelated people.

This TCR was sampled from a boy in the first two years of life with a congenital heart defect. The V call is TRBV30, the J call TRBJ2-3; 7 bases are a match to TRBD2. Material: thymocytes. In DNA form, the CDR3 reads TGTGCCTGGAAAGGGGTCGGGGGGAGGGCCCTTAGCACAGATACGCAGTATTTT. Its protein product is CAWKGVGGRALSTDTQYF.